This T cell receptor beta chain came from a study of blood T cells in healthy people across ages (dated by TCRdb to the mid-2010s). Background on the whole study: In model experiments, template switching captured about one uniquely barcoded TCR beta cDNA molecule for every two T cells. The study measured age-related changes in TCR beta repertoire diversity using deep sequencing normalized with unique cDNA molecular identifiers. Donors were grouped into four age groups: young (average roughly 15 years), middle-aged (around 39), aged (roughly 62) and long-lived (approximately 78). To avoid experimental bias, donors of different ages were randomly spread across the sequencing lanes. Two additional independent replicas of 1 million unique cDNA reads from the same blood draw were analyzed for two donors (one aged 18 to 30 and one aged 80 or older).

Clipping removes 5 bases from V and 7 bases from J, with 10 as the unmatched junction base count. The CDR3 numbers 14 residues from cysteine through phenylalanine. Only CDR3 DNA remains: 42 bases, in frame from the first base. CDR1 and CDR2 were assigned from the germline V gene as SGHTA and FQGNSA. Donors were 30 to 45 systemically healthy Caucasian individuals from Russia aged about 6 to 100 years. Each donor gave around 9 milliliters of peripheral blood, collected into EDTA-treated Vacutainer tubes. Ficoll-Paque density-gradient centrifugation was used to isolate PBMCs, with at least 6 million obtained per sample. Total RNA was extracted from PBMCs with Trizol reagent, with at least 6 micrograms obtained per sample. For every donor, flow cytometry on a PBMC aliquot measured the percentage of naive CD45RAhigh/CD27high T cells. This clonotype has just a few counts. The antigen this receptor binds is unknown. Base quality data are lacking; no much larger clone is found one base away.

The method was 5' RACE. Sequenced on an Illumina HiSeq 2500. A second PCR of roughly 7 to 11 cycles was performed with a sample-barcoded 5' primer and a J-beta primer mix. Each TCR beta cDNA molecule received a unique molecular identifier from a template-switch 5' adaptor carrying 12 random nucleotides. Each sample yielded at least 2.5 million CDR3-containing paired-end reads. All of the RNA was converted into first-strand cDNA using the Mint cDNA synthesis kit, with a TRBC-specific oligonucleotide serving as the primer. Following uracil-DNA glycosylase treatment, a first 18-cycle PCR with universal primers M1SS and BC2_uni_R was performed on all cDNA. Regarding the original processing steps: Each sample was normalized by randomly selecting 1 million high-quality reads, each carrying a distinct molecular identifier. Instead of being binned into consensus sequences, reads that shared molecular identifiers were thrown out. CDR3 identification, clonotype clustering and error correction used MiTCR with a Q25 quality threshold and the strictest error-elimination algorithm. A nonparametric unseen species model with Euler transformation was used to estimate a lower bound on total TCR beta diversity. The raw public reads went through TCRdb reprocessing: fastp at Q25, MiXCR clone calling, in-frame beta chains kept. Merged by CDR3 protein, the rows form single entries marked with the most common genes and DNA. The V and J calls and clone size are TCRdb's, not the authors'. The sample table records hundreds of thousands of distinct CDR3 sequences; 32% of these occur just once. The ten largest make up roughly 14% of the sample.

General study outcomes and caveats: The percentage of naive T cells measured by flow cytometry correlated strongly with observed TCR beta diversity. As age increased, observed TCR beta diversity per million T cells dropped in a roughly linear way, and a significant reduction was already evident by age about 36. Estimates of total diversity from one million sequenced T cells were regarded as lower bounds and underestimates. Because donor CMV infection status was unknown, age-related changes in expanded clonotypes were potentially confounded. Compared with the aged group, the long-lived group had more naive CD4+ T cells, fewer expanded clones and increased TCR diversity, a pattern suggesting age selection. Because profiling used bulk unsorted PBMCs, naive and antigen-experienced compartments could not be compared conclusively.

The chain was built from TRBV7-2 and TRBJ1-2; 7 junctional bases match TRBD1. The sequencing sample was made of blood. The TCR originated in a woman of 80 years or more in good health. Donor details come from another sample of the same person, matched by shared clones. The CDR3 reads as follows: CASSARQGGVGYTF. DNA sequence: TGTGCCAGCAGCGCCCGACAGGGAGGGGTTGGCTACACCTTC. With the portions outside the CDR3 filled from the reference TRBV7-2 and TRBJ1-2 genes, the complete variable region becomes GAGVSQSPSNKVTEKGKDVELRCDPISGHTALYWYRQSLGQGLEFLIYFQGNSAPDKSGLPSDRFSAERTGGSVSTLTIQRTQQEDSAVYLCASSARQGGVGYTFGSGTRLTVV.